This T cell receptor (beta chain) was documented in a study of beta chain features in type 1 diabetes. The germline gives CDR1 SGHTA, CDR2 FQGNSA. The CDR3 runs to 16 residues. The ends were cut back, 0 bases at V and 4 bases at J, with 14 bases in the middle. Reverse transcription of all isolated RNA meant that expressed TCRB transcripts were sequenced. This table comes from immunoSEQ multiplex PCR, and its TCRdb copy is limited to in-frame clones, with some not included. The sample yields hundreds of thousands of clones, 9.6% seen once. Source material: naive CD4+ T cells from blood. This TCR derives from a woman under 30 in good health. The chain joins TRBV7-2 to TRBJ2-3; a possible D gene is TRBD1 (5 bases). DNA for the CDR3: TGTGCCAGCAGCTTAGCGGCCAGGGCCGGCCCAGATACGCAGTATTTT. Translating gives CASSLAARAGPDTQYF.